What follows are 11 T cell receptor beta chains derived from one specimen sequenced in a study of T cells after yellow fever vaccination. A single record per CDR3 protein comes from TCRdb applying MiXCR to the 5' RACE reads. Among 300,000 to 400,000 distinct CDR3 sequences listed, approximately 8% were seen once. Material: PBMCs, obtained 45 days after the first yellow fever vaccination. Receptor source: a man in his late teens or twenties who received the YFV17D yellow fever vaccine.

This clonotype was seen more than once but under ten times. The chain joins TRBV11-1 to TRBJ1-5; D call uncertain. Trimming removed 5 bases at V and 0 bases at J, with 14 bases between. Looked up from germline, CDR1 is SGHAT and CDR2 is FQDESV (reference sequence). This CDR3 contains 16 residues. In DNA form, the CDR3 reads TGTGCCAGCAGCCTAAACCGACAATATAGCAATCAGCCCCAGCATTTT. It translates to CASSLNRQYSNQPQHF.

This clonotype was picked up a small number of times. The genes are TRBV20-1 and TRBJ2-3; 9 nucleotides match TRBD2. Germline V CDR1 and CDR2: DFQATT, SNEGSKA (reference sequence). The V gene end was trimmed by 3 bases and the J gene end by 2 bases; junction bases not matched to a gene: 9. The CDR3 runs to 16 residues. The CDR3 coding sequence is TGCAGTGCTAGCCAGGCTAGCGGGGTTAACACAGATACGCAGTATTTT. It yields the protein CSASQASGVNTDTQYF.

This clonotype was seen a few times. The rearrangement joins TRBV9 to TRBJ1-1, with 7 positions matching TRBD1. The CDR3 runs 12 residues. After removal of 0 bases from V and 11 bases from J, the junction contained 4 bases not matched to a gene. Germline CDR1 reads SGDLS; CDR2 reads YYNGEE. In DNA form, the CDR3 reads TGTGCCAGCAGCGTAGTTAGGGGGCATGCTTTCTTT. Its protein is CASSVVRGHAFF.

This clonotype has a handful of counts. This chain uses TRBV4-3 with TRBJ2-1; tentative D call: TRBD2 (5 bases). The CDR3 is 16 amino acids. Germline V gene data show CDR1 as LGHNA and CDR2 as YSLEER. The V end was cut by 0 bases, the J end by 6 bases, with 15 bases between. As DNA, the CDR3 is TGCGCCAGCAGCCAAGATCGGACGTGGGCGGGCAATGAGCAGTTCTTC. Protein sequence: CASSQDRTWAGNEQFF.

The gene calls are TRBV5-1 and TRBJ1-1, with D perhaps matching TRBD1 (5 bases). Germline V gene data show CDR1 as SGHRS and CDR2 as YFSETQ. The CDR3 is made up of 16 amino acids. V dropped 4 bases and J dropped 2 bases, with 18 bases sitting between them. The CDR3 bases are TGCGCCAGCAGCCGGGACCGACCCGGGGTAAACACTGAAGCTTTCTTT. Translated: CASSRDRPGVNTEAFF.

The chain joins TRBV5-1 to TRBJ2-7, with D maybe TRBD1 (5 bases). Germline V gene data show CDR1 as SGHRS and CDR2 as YFSETQ. Deletions cut 1 base from V and 1 base from J, with 12 bases between. The CDR3 runs to 15 residues. CDR3 in amino acids: CASSLIQAESYEQYF. CDR3 nucleotide sequence: TGCGCCAGCAGCTTGATACAGGCCGAGTCCTACGAGCAGTACTTC. Together with reference TRBV5-1 and TRBJ2-7, the CDR3 gives the full variable domain: KAGVTQTPRYLIKTRGQQVTLSCSPISGHRSVSWYQQTPGQGLQFLFEYFSETQRNKGNFPGRFSGRQFSNSRSEMNVSTLELGDSALYLCASSLIQAESYEQYFGPGTRLTVT.

This clonotype was detected ten times or more. The chain carries TRBV7-6 and TRBJ1-1; tentative D call: TRBD1 (5 bases). Deletions cut 2 bases from V and 3 bases from J, with 13 bases between. Germline CDR1 reads SGHVS; CDR2 reads FNYEAQ. CDR3 size: 15 residues. The CDR3 nucleotides are TGTGCCAGCAGCTTAAGGCTGGGGCTCGACACTGAAGCTTTCTTT. It encodes CASSLRLGLDTEAFF.

This clonotype was seen more than once but under ten times. The rearrangement joins TRBV28 to TRBJ1-3; D gene unclear. Germline V gives CDR1 MDHEN, CDR2 SYDVKM. This CDR3 is built from 14 residues. The V end was cut by 5 bases, the J end by 0 bases, with 8 bases between. CDR3 sequence: CASSQGFSGNTIYF. The CDR3 DNA reads as TGTGCCAGCAGTCAAGGGTTCTCTGGAAACACCATATATTTT.

This clonotype was detected only a few times. The V call is TRBV11-2, the J call TRBJ2-3; D not certain. Germline V gene sequence: CDR1 SGHAT, CDR2 FQNNGV. The CDR3 is 13 amino acids. V dropped 4 bases and J dropped 6 bases, with 11 bases sitting between them. CDR3 DNA sequence: TGTGCCAGCAGCTCCTCGCCCAGGGATACGCAGTATTTT. This codes for CASSSSPRDTQYF. Looking up the rest from reference TRBV11-2 and TRBJ2-3 gives the full variable domain: EAGVAQSPRYKIIEKRQSVAFWCNPISGHATLYWYQQILGQGPKLLIQFQNNGVVDDSQLPKDRFSAERLKGVDSTLKIQPAKLEDSAVYLCASSSSPRDTQYFGPGTRLTVL.

Ten or more counts support this clonotype. This chain connects TRBV28 to TRBJ2-1; D is uncertain. The germline V gene has CDR1 MDHEN and CDR2 SYDVKM. V was shortened by 5 bases and J by 10 bases, with 9 bases between the two germline ends. The CDR3 consists of 11 residues. CDR3 nucleotides: TGTGCCAGCAGTGGGATAAGGGAGCAGTTCTTC. This codes for CASSGIREQFF.

V is TRBV5-1 and J is TRBJ1-2; D is undetermined. Germline CDR1 and CDR2: SGHRS and YFSETQ. This CDR3 spans 16 amino acids. Trimming pared 3 bases from V and 0 bases from J, leaving 15 bases between. The CDR3 region has the DNA TGCGCCAGCAGCTCGGAATTTGGGATCACTAACTATGGCTACACCTTC. It translates to CASSSEFGITNYGYTF.